The clone carrying this T cell receptor beta chain was picked up many times. Its antigen is not identified. This CDR3 spans 13 amino acids. In germline, CDR1 is SGHRS, CDR2 YFSETQ. With 0 bases removed from V and 8 bases from J, the gap between germline ends came to 11 bases. The entry originates in a study of neurological immune-mediated disorders. The study, taken as a whole, reports: Across subjects, expanded clones had no CDR3 amino acid sequences in common, pointing to private repertoires in all groups.

Using its own MiXCR run on the 5' RACE reads, TCRdb lists one record per CDR3 protein. Seen here are 45,000 or so distinct CDR3 sequences, around 3.3% observed once, and the top ten hold about 14%. Material: PBMCs. The receptor was isolated from a woman aged 50 to 60 with multiple sclerosis. The chain carries TRBV5-1 and TRBJ1-2; D is possibly TRBD1 (5 bases). The DNA of the CDR3 is TGCGCCAGCAGCTTGGGTGGGGCCGGAGGCTACACCTTC. Its protein product is CASSLGGAGGYTF. Looking up the rest from reference TRBV5-1 and TRBJ1-2 gives the full variable domain: KAGVTQTPRYLIKTRGQQVTLSCSPISGHRSVSWYQQTPGQGLQFLFEYFSETQRNKGNFPGRFSGRQFSNSRSEMNVSTLELGDSALYLCASSLGGAGGYTFGSGTRLTVV.